The T cell receptor beta chain described here comes from a study of cytomegalovirus exposure and HLA in healthy donors. General study results and limits: There were about 160 TCR beta chains listed as cytomegalovirus-associated.

This clone came up a few times. Its antigen is still unknown. It was with 60 Vbeta and 13 Jbeta primers that the PCR ran. Original handling: A later analysis counted approximately 80 million unique TCR beta chains, some 12 million shared. TCRdb keeps only in-frame clones here, not all; method: immunoSEQ multiplex PCR. The D gene and trimming were derived from the DNA, and the V and J assignments and clone size from that table. Among some 25,000 clones, about four fifths were seen once, and the ten largest hold about 4.2%. CDR3 size: 17 residues. CDR1 is LGHNA and CDR2 is YNFKEQ in the germline V gene. Trimming cost V 0 bases and J 0 bases; bases outside gene matches: 2.

Sequencing used PBMCs. The rearrangement joins TRBV4-2 to TRBJ2-6; 7 bases align to TRBD2. The source is a male donor in good health and CMV-seronegative. The CDR3 region is CASSQDGTNSGANVLTF. DNA of the CDR3: TGTGCCAGCAGCCAAGATGGGACTAACTCTGGGGCCAACGTCCTGACTTTC.